This is a list of T cell receptor beta chains from one sample in a study of cytomegalovirus exposure and HLA in healthy donors. Using immunoSEQ multiplex PCR, the repertoire was profiled, and TCRdb retains in-frame clones only, with some absent. The profile shows 170,000 or so clones, roughly four fifths of them singletons. The specimen sequenced was PBMCs. All receptors derive from a man aged 45-65 years in good health and CMV-seronegative. Each CDR3 is given with its conserved first and last residue. Fields, in order: D gene, clone size, J gene, V gene, CDR3 DNA, CDR3 protein. The D gene is left open where the match is weak. Clone size appears in some rows only: once, few, many, or a class for an expanded clone.

D: TRBD1
size: NA
J: TRBJ1-6
V: TRBV27
DNA: TGTGCCAGCAGCCGGACAGGGGCTAATAATTCACCCCTCCACTTT
CDR3: CASSRTGANNSPLHF

D: TRBD1
size: few
J: TRBJ2-1
V: TRBV29-1
DNA: TGCAGCGTGGCCGGGACAGGGGGCAATGAGCAGTTCTTC
CDR3: CSVAGTGGNEQFF

D: TRBD1
size: NA
J: TRBJ1-4
V: TRBV6-5
DNA: TGTGCCAGCAGTTACTCGACAGGGATTAATGAAAAACTGTTTTTT
CDR3: CASSYSTGINEKLFF

D: TRBD1
size: NA
J: TRBJ2-4
V: TRBV28
DNA: TGTGCCAGCAGAATGGGACAGGGGGGGCACATTCAGTACTTC
CDR3: CASRMGQGGHIQYF

D: TRBD1
size: NA
J: TRBJ1-2
V: TRBV30
DNA: TGTGCCTGGACCCCGACAGGGGAGGTCGGCTACACCTTC
CDR3: CAWTPTGEVGYTF

D: NA
size: NA
J: TRBJ1-4
V: TRBV5-1
DNA: TGCGCCAGCAGCCCTGGCGGGGGCGTCTCTAATGAAAAACTGTTTTTT
CDR3: CASSPGGGVSNEKLFF

D: TRBD1
size: NA
J: TRBJ2-7
V: TRBV5-1
DNA: TGCGCCAGCAGCAGGACAGGATCCTACGAGCAGTACTTC
CDR3: CASSRTGSYEQYF

D: TRBD2
size: NA
J: TRBJ2-5
V: TRBV5-4
DNA: TGTGCCAGCAGCTGGAGGGTAGCGGGGGGTGGGACCCAGTACTTC
CDR3: CASSWRVAGGGTQYF

D: TRBD1
size: NA
J: TRBJ1-3
V: TRBV18
DNA: TGTGCCAGCTCAACGACAGGGGGCATTAGAAACACCATATATTTT
CDR3: CASSTTGGIRNTIYF

D: NA
size: NA
J: TRBJ1-6
V: TRBV2
DNA: TGTGCCAGCAAGGAACAGATGGATTCACCCCTCCACTTT
CDR3: CASKEQMDSPLHF

D: TRBD2
size: once
J: TRBJ2-1
V: TRBV27
DNA: TGTGCCAGCTGGGACGGCGGGACTAGAGGCAATGAGCAGTTCTTC
CDR3: CASWDGGTRGNEQFF

D: TRBD1
size: NA
J: TRBJ2-7
V: TRBV7-9
DNA: TGTTCCAGCAGCTCCGCGACAGGGGGAGCTTACGAGCAGTACTTC
CDR3: CSSSSATGGAYEQYF

D: NA
size: NA
J: TRBJ2-1
V: TRBV19
DNA: TGTGCCAGTAGTATAGATCGGGCGCGGGGCAATGAGCAGTTCTTC
CDR3: CASSIDRARGNEQFF

D: TRBD2
size: once
J: TRBJ2-1
V: TRBV5-1
DNA: TGCGCCAGCAGCTTGGTGGGGGGGTACAATGAGCAGTTCTTC
CDR3: CASSLVGGYNEQFF

D: NA
size: NA
J: TRBJ1-2
V: TRBV14
DNA: TGTGCCAGCAGCCACGACCGAGGAAGGAATGGCTACACCTTC
CDR3: CASSHDRGRNGYTF

D: TRBD2
size: NA
J: TRBJ2-1
V: TRBV27
DNA: TGTGCCAGCAAGCGGGGAGCCGCCTACAATGAGCAGTTCTTC
CDR3: CASKRGAAYNEQFF

D: TRBD1
size: NA
J: TRBJ2-6
V: TRBV28
DNA: TGTGCCAGCAGTACCCCACAGGGGCTTAGGTCTGGGGCCAACGTCCTGACTTTC
CDR3: CASSTPQGLRSGANVLTF

D: NA
size: NA
J: TRBJ1-5
V: TRBV28
DNA: TGTGCCAGCAGTACCGACGGGGTGCGTCAGCCCCAGCATTTT
CDR3: CASSTDGVRQPQHF

D: TRBD1
size: NA
J: TRBJ2-7
V: TRBV5-1
DNA: TGCGCCAGCAGACGGACAGGGGGCGCGTACGAGCAGTACTTC
CDR3: CASRRTGGAYEQYF

D: NA
size: NA
J: TRBJ1-6
V: TRBV11-1
DNA: TGTGCCAGCAGCTTGTCGCGGCAGGGAAATTCACCCCTCCACTTT
CDR3: CASSLSRQGNSPLHF

D: NA
size: NA
J: TRBJ2-3
V: TRBV6-5
DNA: TGTGCCAGCAGAGACAGAGACCCGCATACGCAGTATTTT
CDR3: CASRDRDPHTQYF

D: TRBD2
size: NA
J: TRBJ2-3
V: TRBV7-9
DNA: TGTTCCAGCAGCTCACCCCTCCTGGCGGGGGGGCCGGAAGATACGCAGTATTTT
CDR3: CSSSSPLLAGGPEDTQYF

D: TRBD2
size: NA
J: TRBJ2-5
V: TRBV6-6
DNA: TGTGCCAGCAGCCCAGCGGGAGAGCCTCAAGAGACCCAGTACTTC
CDR3: CASSPAGEPQETQYF

D: TRBD1
size: NA
J: TRBJ1-2
V: TRBV6-1
DNA: TGTGCCAGCAGTGAAGCGGGACAGGGAACCTATGGCTACACCTTC
CDR3: CASSEAGQGTYGYTF

D: TRBD2
size: NA
J: TRBJ2-3
V: TRBV2
DNA: TGTGCCAGCAGTGGAGGACTAGCGAGCACAGATACGCAGTATTTT
CDR3: CASSGGLASTDTQYF

D: NA
size: once
J: TRBJ2-7
V: TRBV5-5
DNA: TGTGCCAGCAGCTTGGACTTTAACTACGAGCAGTACTTC
CDR3: CASSLDFNYEQYF

D: NA
size: NA
J: TRBJ2-3
V: TRBV5-4
DNA: TGTGCCAGCAGCCCTGCCAGGGTCACAGATACGCAGTATTTT
CDR3: CASSPARVTDTQYF

D: TRBD1
size: NA
J: TRBJ1-5
V: TRBV4-2
DNA: TGTGCCAGCAGCCAAGAGGGACAGGGCAGAGATCAGCCCCAGCATTTT
CDR3: CASSQEGQGRDQPQHF

D: NA
size: NA
J: TRBJ2-7
V: TRBV20-1
DNA: TGCAGTGCTAGACCAAACTACGAGCAGTACTTC
CDR3: CSARPNYEQYF

D: NA
size: NA
J: TRBJ1-2
V: TRBV7-9
DNA: TGTGCCAGCAGCTTAGCGGACAGCTCCCATGGCTACACCTTC
CDR3: CASSLADSSHGYTF

D: NA
size: few
J: TRBJ2-2
V: TRBV19
DNA: TGTGCCAGTAGTACTTTTTTGAACACCGGGGAGCTGTTTTTT
CDR3: CASSTFLNTGELFF

D: TRBD1
size: NA
J: TRBJ1-3
V: TRBV7-9
DNA: TGTGCCACCGACCCACAGGGGAGAGTTACTGGAAACACCATATATTTT
CDR3: CATDPQGRVTGNTIYF

D: TRBD1
size: once
J: TRBJ2-2
V: TRBV9
DNA: TGTGCCAGCAGCGTGCTGCCCCGAAGGACAGGGTTGACCGGGGAGCTGTTTTTT
CDR3: CASSVLPRRTGLTGELFF

D: TRBD1
size: NA
J: TRBJ2-3
V: TRBV5-1
DNA: TGCGCCAGCAGCTTCGGGACAGCAACAGATACGCAGTATTTT
CDR3: CASSFGTATDTQYF

D: NA
size: NA
J: TRBJ1-1
V: TRBV18
DNA: TGTGCCAGCTCACCCTCAACAATCACTGAAGCTTTCTTT
CDR3: CASSPSTITEAFF

D: NA
size: NA
J: TRBJ1-1
V: TRBV7-2
DNA: TGTGCCAGCAGCCCACAAAAAACAGGGTTGAGGACTGAAGCTTTCTTT
CDR3: CASSPQKTGLRTEAFF

D: TRBD1
size: few
J: TRBJ2-3
V: TRBV19
DNA: TGTGCCAGTAGTCAGGGCAGGGGGCGAGATACGCAGTATTTT
CDR3: CASSQGRGRDTQYF

D: NA
size: NA
J: TRBJ2-3
V: TRBV5-4
DNA: TGTGCCAGCAGCTTCCCGACAGGAGGGCAGTATTTT
CDR3: CASSFPTGGQYF

D: NA
size: NA
J: TRBJ1-5
V: TRBV21-1
DNA: TGTGCCAGCAACCCTGGGACAGCCAAAAATCAGCCCCAGCATTTT
CDR3: CASNPGTAKNQPQHF

D: TRBD2
size: NA
J: TRBJ2-2
V: TRBV4-1
DNA: TGCGCCAGCAGACCGGTTAGCGGGAGCACCGGGGAGCTGTTTTTT
CDR3: CASRPVSGSTGELFF

D: TRBD2
size: NA
J: TRBJ2-2
V: TRBV30
DNA: TGTGCCTGCCGGACTAGCGGGATGAACACCGGGGAGCTGTTTTTT
CDR3: CACRTSGMNTGELFF

D: TRBD1
size: once
J: TRBJ2-2
V: TRBV18
DNA: TGTGCCAGCTCACCAGGTCCTGGACAGGGGGCGCCCGGGGAGCTGTTTTTT
CDR3: CASSPGPGQGAPGELFF

D: NA
size: NA
J: TRBJ1-2
V: TRBV5-1
DNA: TGCGCCAGCAGGGGCGAAAACTATGGCTACACCTTC
CDR3: CASRGENYGYTF

D: NA
size: NA
J: TRBJ2-7
V: TRBV7-9
DNA: TGTGCCAGCAGCTTAGGAGGGTTTCGTATATACGAGCAGTACTTC
CDR3: CASSLGGFRIYEQYF

D: NA
size: few
J: TRBJ1-5
V: TRBV2
DNA: TGTGCCAGCAGCGGGACTGTGAGCAATCAGCCCCAGCATTTT
CDR3: CASSGTVSNQPQHF

D: TRBD1
size: NA
J: TRBJ1-5
V: TRBV4-3
DNA: TGCGCCAGCAGCCAAGCGAGGACAGGGGTCCCCCCCCAGCATTTT
CDR3: CASSQARTGVPPQHF